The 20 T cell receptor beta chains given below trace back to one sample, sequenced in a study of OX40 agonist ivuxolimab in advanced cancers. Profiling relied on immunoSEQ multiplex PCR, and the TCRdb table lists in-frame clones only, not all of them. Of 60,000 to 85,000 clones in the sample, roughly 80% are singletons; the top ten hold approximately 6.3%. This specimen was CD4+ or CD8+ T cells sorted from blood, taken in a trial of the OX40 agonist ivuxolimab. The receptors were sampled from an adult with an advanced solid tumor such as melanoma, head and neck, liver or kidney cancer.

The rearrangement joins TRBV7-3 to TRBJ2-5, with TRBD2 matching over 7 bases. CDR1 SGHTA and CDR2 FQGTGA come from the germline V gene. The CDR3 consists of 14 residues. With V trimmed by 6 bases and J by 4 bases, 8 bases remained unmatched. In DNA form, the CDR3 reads TGTGCCAGCAGTTCCCGGGGGGACGGAGAGACCCAGTACTTC. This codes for CASSSRGDGETQYF.

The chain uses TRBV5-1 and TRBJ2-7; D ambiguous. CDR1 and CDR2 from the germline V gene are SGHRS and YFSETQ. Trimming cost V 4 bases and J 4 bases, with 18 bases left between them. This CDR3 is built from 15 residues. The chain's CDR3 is CASSNSNSFGYEQYF. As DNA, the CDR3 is TGCGCCAGCAGCAACAGCAACTCCTTCGGATACGAGCAGTACTTC.

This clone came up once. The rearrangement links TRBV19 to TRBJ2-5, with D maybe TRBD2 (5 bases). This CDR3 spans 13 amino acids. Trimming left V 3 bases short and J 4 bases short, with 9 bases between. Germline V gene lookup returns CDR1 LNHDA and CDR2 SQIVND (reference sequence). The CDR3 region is CASSMASRETQYF. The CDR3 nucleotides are TGTGCCAGTAGTATGGCTAGCAGAGAGACCCAGTACTTC.

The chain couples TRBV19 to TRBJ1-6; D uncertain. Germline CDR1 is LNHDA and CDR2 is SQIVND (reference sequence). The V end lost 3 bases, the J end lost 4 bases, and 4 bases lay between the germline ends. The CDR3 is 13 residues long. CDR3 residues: CASSMEYNSPLHF. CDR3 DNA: TGTGCCAGTAGTATGGAGTATAATTCACCCCTCCACTTT.

CDR3 in DNA: TGTGCCTGGAGTCAGACAGGGGATAGGACCATATATTTT. Amino acids: CAWSQTGDRTIYF. J is TRBJ1-3 and V is TRBV30, with 8 bases aligning to TRBD1. The CDR3 extends over 13 amino acids. Germline V lookup: CDR1 GTSNPN, CDR2 SVGIG (reference sequence). J gave up 10 bases and V 2 bases, and 7 bases lay outside the gene matches.

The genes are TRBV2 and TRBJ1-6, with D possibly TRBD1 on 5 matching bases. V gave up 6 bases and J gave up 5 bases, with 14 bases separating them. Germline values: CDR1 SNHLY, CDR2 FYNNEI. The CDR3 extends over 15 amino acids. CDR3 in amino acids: CASSSGTENNSPLHF. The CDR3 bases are TGTGCCAGCAGCTCCGGGACCGAAAATAATTCACCCCTCCACTTT.

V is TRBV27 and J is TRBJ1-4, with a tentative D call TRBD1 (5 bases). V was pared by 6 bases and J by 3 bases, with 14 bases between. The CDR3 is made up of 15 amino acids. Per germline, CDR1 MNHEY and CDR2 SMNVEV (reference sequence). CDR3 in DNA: TGTGCCAGCAGGGGCCGGGGACGGTCTAATGAAAAACTGTTTTTT. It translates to CASRGRGRSNEKLFF.

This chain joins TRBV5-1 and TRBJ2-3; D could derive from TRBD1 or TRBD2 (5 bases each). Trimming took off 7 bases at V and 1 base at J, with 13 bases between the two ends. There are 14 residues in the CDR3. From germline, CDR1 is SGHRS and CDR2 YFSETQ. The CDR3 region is CASGLGPGTDTQYF. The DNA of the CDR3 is TGCGCCAGCGGATTGGGACCCGGCACAGATACGCAGTATTTT.

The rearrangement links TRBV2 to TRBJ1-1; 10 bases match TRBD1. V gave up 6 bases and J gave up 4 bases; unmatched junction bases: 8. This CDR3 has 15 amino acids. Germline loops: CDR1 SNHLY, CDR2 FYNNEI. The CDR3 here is CASSWDRGGGTEAFF. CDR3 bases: TGTGCCAGCAGCTGGGACAGGGGAGGAGGCACTGAAGCTTTCTTT.

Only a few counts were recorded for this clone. The CDR3 nucleotides read TGTGCCAGCAGTTCAGAGGATACGCAGTATTTT. Protein: CASSSEDTQYF. The V and J genes are TRBV6-1 and TRBJ2-3, with D hard to call. V gave up 5 bases and J gave up 6 bases, with 6 bases separating them. CDR3 length: 11 amino acids. CDR1 is MNHNS, CDR2 SASEGT, per germline.

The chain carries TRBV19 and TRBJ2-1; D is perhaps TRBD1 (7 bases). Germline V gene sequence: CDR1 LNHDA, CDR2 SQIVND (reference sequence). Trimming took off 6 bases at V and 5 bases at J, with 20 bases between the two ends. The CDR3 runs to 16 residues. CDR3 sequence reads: CASRTRGRGTDNEQFF. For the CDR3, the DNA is TGTGCCAGTAGGACTAGAGGCAGGGGGACCGACAATGAGCAGTTCTTC.

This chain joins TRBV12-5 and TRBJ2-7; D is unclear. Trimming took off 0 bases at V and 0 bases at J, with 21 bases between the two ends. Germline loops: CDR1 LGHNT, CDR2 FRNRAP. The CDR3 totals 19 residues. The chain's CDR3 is CASGLVGPVCGYRSYEQYF. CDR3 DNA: TGTGCTAGTGGTTTGGTGGGCCCCGTGTGTGGTTACCGCTCCTACGAGCAGTACTTC. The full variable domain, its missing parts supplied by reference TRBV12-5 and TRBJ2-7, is DARVTQTPRHKVTEMGQEVTMRCQPILGHNTVFWYRQTMMQGLELLAYFRNRAPLDDSGMPKDRFSAEMPDATLATLKIQPSEPRDSAVYFCASGLVGPVCGYRSYEQYFGPGTRLTVT.

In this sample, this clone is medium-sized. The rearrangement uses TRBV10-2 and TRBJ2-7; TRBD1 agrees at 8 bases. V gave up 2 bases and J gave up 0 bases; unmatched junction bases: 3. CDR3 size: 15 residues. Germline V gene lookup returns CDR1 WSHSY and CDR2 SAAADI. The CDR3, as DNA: TGCGCCAGCAGTGAGCCCGGGACAGGCTCCTACGAGCAGTACGTC. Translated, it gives CASSEPGTGSYEQYV.

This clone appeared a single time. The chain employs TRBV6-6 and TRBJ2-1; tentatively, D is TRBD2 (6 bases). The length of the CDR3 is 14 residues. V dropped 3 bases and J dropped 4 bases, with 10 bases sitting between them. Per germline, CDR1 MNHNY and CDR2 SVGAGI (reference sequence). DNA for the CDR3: TGTGCCAGCAGTTATGGTGGGGGGTACAATGAGCAGTTCTTC. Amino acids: CASSYGGGYNEQFF.

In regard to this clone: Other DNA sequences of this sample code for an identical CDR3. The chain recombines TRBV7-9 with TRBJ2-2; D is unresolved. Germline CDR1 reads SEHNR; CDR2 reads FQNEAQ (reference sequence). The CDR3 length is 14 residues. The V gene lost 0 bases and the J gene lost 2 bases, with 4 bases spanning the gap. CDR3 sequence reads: CASSLAGNTGELFF. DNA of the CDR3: TGTGCCAGCAGCTTAGCGGGAAACACCGGGGAGCTGTTTTTT.

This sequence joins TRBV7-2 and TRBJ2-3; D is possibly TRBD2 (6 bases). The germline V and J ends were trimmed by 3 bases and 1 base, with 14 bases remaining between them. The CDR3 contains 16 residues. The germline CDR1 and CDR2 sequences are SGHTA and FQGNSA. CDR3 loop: CASSLGAGKGTDTQYF. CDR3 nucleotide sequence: TGTGCCAGCAGCTTGGGAGCGGGTAAGGGCACAGATACGCAGTATTTT.

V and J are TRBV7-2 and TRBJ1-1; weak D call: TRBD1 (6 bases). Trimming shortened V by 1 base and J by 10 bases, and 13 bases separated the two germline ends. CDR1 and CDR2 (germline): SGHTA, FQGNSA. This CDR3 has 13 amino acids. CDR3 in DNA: TGTGCCAGCAGCTTAGGTAGGGGGGCCCGAGCTTTCTTT. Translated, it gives CASSLGRGARAFF.

CDR3 DNA: TGTGCCTGGACTGCGGGCCGGGACAGGGTAGCTCAGCCCCAGCATTTT. This sequence encodes CAWTAGRDRVAQPQHF. The rearrangement links TRBV30 to TRBJ1-5; TRBD1 aligns across 9 bases. This CDR3 is 16 amino acids long. Germline V gene data show CDR1 as GTSNPN and CDR2 as SVGIG (reference sequence). Trimming cost V 4 bases and J 6 bases; bases outside gene matches: 13.

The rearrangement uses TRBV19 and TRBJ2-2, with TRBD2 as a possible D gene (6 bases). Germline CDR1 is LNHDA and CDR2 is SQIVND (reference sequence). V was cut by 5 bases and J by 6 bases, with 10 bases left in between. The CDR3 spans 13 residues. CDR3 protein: CASSPGRSGELFF. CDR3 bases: TGTGCCAGTAGTCCAGGGAGGTCCGGGGAGCTGTTTTTT.

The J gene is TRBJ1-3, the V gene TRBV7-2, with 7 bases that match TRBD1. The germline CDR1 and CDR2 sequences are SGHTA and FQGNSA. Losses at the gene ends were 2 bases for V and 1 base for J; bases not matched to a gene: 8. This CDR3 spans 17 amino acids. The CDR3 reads CASSLRAGGSSGNTIYF. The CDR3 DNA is TGTGCCAGCAGCTTAAGGGCAGGGGGAAGTTCTGGAAACACCATATATTTT.